This is a list of T cell receptor beta chains from one sample in a study of shared clonotypes between healthy human individuals. The table came from immunoSEQ multiplex PCR; TCRdb's copy has only in-frame clones and leaves some out. The sample lists over 2,000,000 clones, approximately 92% occurring once. Material: naive CD8+ T cells from PBMCs. The receptor set was obtained from a man aged 18 to 35 in good health. Some clones in this sample may be carry-over from other donors' samples. The CDR3 runs from the conserved cysteine through the conserved F or W. D genes are given only for firm matches. Size tells how often a clone was seen (once, few, many) or the class of an expanded clone, and some rows leave it out.

V: TRBV13
size: -
J: TRBJ2-7
D: TRBD2
CDR3: CASSLARASGTLDTYEQYF
DNA: TGTGCCAGCAGCTTAGCAAGGGCTAGCGGGACTCTGGATACCTACGAGCAGTACTTC

V: TRBV6-6
size: -
J: TRBJ1-1
D: -
CDR3: CASSYGGTEAFF
DNA: TGTGCCAGCAGTTACGGGGGAACTGAAGCTTTCTTT

V: TRBV6-5
size: -
J: TRBJ1-1
D: -
CDR3: CASSYSDGSDTEAFF
DNA: TGTGCCAGCAGCTACTCAGACGGGTCGGACACTGAAGCTTTCTTT

V: TRBV6-5
size: -
J: TRBJ2-2
D: -
CDR3: CASSYYQNTGELFF
DNA: TGTGCCAGCAGTTACTATCAGAACACCGGGGAGCTGTTTTTT

V: TRBV7-9
size: -
J: TRBJ2-1
D: -
CDR3: CASSWDPLIEQFF
DNA: TGTGCCAGCAGCTGGGACCCCCTCATAGAGCAGTTCTTC

V: TRBV27
size: -
J: TRBJ1-1
D: -
CDR3: CASTQLGTNTEAFF
DNA: TGTGCCAGCACCCAGCTGGGGACCAACACTGAAGCTTTCTTT

V: TRBV27
size: -
J: TRBJ1-1
D: -
CDR3: CASSLLRGAEAFF
DNA: TGTGCCAGCAGTCTACTTAGGGGGGCTGAAGCTTTCTTT

V: TRBV13
size: -
J: TRBJ2-3
D: -
CDR3: CASSRNSADTQYF
DNA: TGTGCCAGCAGCCGGAACAGCGCAGATACGCAGTATTTT

V: TRBV28
size: -
J: TRBJ2-3
D: -
CDR3: CASSLTPSSTDTQYF
DNA: TGTGCCAGCAGTTTGACCCCGTCTAGCACAGATACGCAGTATTTT

V: TRBV4-3
size: -
J: TRBJ2-2
D: TRBD1
CDR3: CASSQVLHRGTGELFF
DNA: TGCGCCAGCAGCCAAGTTTTGCACAGGGGAACCGGGGAGCTGTTTTTT

V: TRBV27
size: once
J: TRBJ1-1
D: -
CDR3: CASSFTGANTEAFF
DNA: TGTGCCAGCAGTTTCACGGGGGCGAACACTGAAGCTTTCTTT

V: TRBV5-1
size: once
J: TRBJ2-7
D: -
CDR3: CASSLSLGGPYEQYF
DNA: TGCGCCAGCAGCTTGTCTTTGGGAGGTCCCTACGAGCAGTACTTC

V: TRBV27
size: few
J: TRBJ1-4
D: -
CDR3: CAVGQSRNEKLFF
DNA: TGTGCGGTAGGGCAATCCCGGAATGAAAAACTGTTTTTT

V: TRBV6-1
size: -
J: TRBJ2-7
D: -
CDR3: CASRRDASYEQYF
DNA: TGTGCCAGCAGACGGGACGCCTCCTACGAGCAGTACTTC

V: TRBV14
size: -
J: TRBJ1-4
D: -
CDR3: CASCTRLSGNEKLFF
DNA: TGTGCCAGCTGTACCCGGTTGAGTGGTAATGAAAAACTGTTTTTT

V: TRBV7-9
size: -
J: TRBJ2-5
D: -
CDR3: CASSLGLGGETQYF
DNA: TGTGCCAGCAGCTTAGGACTTGGGGGAGAGACCCAGTACTTC

V: TRBV28
size: -
J: TRBJ2-2
D: TRBD1
CDR3: CASSRGTGGWDGELFF
DNA: TGTGCCAGCAGCCGTGGGACAGGGGGCTGGGACGGGGAGCTGTTTTTT

V: TRBV28
size: -
J: TRBJ2-5
D: -
CDR3: CASSDRETQYF
DNA: TGTGCCAGCAGTGACCGGGAGACCCAGTACTTC

V: TRBV5-6
size: -
J: TRBJ1-1
D: TRBD1
CDR3: CASSETGDDTEAFF
DNA: TGTGCCAGCAGCGAGACAGGGGATGACACTGAAGCTTTCTTT

V: TRBV4-3
size: -
J: TRBJ1-2
D: TRBD1
CDR3: CASSQLTGVPPRAGYTF
DNA: TGCGCCAGCAGCCAACTGACAGGGGTCCCCCCAAGGGCTGGCTACACCTTC

V: TRBV5-8
size: few
J: TRBJ2-7
D: TRBD1
CDR3: CASSGDRSYEQYF
DNA: TGTGCCAGCAGCGGGGACAGATCCTACGAGCAGTACTTC

V: TRBV29-1
size: once
J: TRBJ2-1
D: -
CDR3: CSVFPGGYNEQFF
DNA: TGCAGCGTATTCCCCGGGGGCTACAATGAGCAGTTCTTC

V: TRBV19
size: -
J: TRBJ1-5
D: TRBD1
CDR3: CASSILPGGGQPQHF
DNA: TGTGCCAGTAGTATCCTTCCAGGGGGCGGGCAGCCCCAGCATTTT

V: TRBV5-1
size: -
J: TRBJ2-7
D: -
CDR3: CASRNGPTGNPYEQYF
DNA: TGCGCCAGCAGGAACGGGCCAACAGGGAACCCTTACGAGCAGTACTTC

V: TRBV5-1
size: -
J: TRBJ2-7
D: -
CDR3: CASSLVSGFSYEQYF
DNA: TGCGCCAGCAGCTTGGTGTCGGGGTTCTCCTACGAGCAGTACTTC

V: TRBV5-1
size: -
J: TRBJ1-2
D: -
CDR3: CASSLVATGTNYGYTF
DNA: TGCGCCAGCAGCTTGGTAGCGACGGGAACTAACTATGGCTACACCTTC

V: TRBV7-8
size: -
J: TRBJ1-3
D: -
CDR3: CASSLDGRAGGNTIYF
DNA: TGTGCCAGCAGCTTAGACGGCAGGGCGGGAGGAAACACCATATATTTT

V: TRBV25-1
size: -
J: TRBJ1-4
D: TRBD1
CDR3: CASSDGQGAAEKLFF
DNA: TGTGCCAGCAGTGACGGACAGGGGGCTGCTGAAAAACTGTTTTTT

V: TRBV9
size: -
J: TRBJ2-5
D: TRBD1
CDR3: CASSVSQGAGETQYF
DNA: TGTGCCAGCAGCGTCAGTCAGGGGGCTGGGGAGACCCAGTACTTC

V: TRBV28
size: -
J: TRBJ2-7
D: TRBD1
CDR3: CASRDRGYEQYF
DNA: TGTGCCAGCAGGGACAGGGGCTACGAGCAGTACTTC

V: TRBV4-1
size: -
J: TRBJ1-5
D: -
CDR3: CASSQDPGLQGPQHF
DNA: TGCGCCAGCAGCCAAGATCCTGGTCTCCAGGGGCCCCAGCATTTT

V: TRBV27
size: -
J: TRBJ2-3
D: -
CDR3: CASSLRSGQGWTDTQYF
DNA: TGTGCCAGCAGTTTAAGGAGTGGGCAGGGGTGGACAGATACGCAGTATTTT

V: TRBV4-2
size: -
J: TRBJ2-3
D: -
CDR3: CASSPKEGLTDTQYF
DNA: TGTGCCAGCAGCCCGAAGGAGGGGTTGACAGATACGCAGTATTTT